One and the same sample provided the 3 T cell receptor beta chains below, sequenced in a study of chemoradiotherapy in HPV16-positive cancers. The repertoire was sequenced with immunoSEQ multiplex PCR; TCRdb's copy has only in-frame clones and lacks some. This sample has fewer than 30,000 clones, with around 94% found just once. The sample here was taken from a patient who underwent chemoradiotherapy. The receptors come from a human donor with HPV-associated anogenital cancer.

The chain combines TRBV5-4 with TRBJ2-3; 11 bases line up with TRBD2. Germline V gene data show CDR1 as SGHNT and CDR2 as YYREEE (reference sequence). The CDR3 runs to 17 residues. V lost 3 bases, J lost 3 bases, and 9 bases stayed unmatched. CDR3 region: CASSSSTSGSWTDTQYF. The CDR3 DNA follows: TGTGCCAGCAGCTCCTCTACTAGCGGGAGTTGGACAGATACGCAGTATTTT.

The CDR3 is CASSLSSSGGQTQYF. Written as DNA, the CDR3 is TGCGCCAGCAGCTTGTCGTCTAGCGGGGGACAAACGCAGTATTTT. The V and J genes are TRBV5-1 and TRBJ2-3, with 10 nucleotides matching TRBD2. After removal of 1 base from V and 9 bases from J, the junction contained 8 bases not matched to a gene. Germline V gene data show CDR1 as SGHRS and CDR2 as YFSETQ. The CDR3 consists of 15 residues.

The CDR3 sequence is CASSPNLGSSNYGYTF. CDR3 nucleotides: TGTGCCAGCAGCCCTAATCTGGGTAGTTCTAACTATGGCTACACCTTC. The gene calls are TRBV5-6 and TRBJ1-2, with unresolved D. CDR3 length: 16 amino acids. Germline assignment: CDR1 SGHDT and CDR2 YYEEEE. V was cut by 4 bases and J by 0 bases, with 16 bases left in between.